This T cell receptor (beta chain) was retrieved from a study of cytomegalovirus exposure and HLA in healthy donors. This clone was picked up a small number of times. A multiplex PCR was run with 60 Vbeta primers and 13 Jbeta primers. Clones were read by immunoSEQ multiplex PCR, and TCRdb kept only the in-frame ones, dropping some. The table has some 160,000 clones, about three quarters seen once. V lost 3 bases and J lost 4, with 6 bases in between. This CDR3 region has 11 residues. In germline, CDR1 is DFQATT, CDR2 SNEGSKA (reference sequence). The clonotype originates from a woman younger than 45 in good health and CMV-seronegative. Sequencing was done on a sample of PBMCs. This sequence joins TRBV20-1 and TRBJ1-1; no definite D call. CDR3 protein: CSASTVTEAFF. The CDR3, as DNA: TGCAGTGCTAGTACGGTCACTGAAGCTTTCTTT.